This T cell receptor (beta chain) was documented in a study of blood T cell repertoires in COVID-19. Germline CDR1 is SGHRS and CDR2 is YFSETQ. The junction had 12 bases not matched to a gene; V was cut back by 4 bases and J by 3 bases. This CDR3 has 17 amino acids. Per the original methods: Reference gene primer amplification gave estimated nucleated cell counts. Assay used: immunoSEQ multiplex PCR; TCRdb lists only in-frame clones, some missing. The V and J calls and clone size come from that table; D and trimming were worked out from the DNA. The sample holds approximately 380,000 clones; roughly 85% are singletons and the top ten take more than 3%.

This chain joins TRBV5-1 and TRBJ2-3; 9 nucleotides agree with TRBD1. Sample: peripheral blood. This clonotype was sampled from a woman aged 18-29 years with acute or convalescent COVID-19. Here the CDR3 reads CASSLLSPGQGTDTQYF. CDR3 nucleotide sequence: TGCGCCAGCAGCCTGTTATCCCCGGGACAGGGTACAGATACGCAGTATTTT.